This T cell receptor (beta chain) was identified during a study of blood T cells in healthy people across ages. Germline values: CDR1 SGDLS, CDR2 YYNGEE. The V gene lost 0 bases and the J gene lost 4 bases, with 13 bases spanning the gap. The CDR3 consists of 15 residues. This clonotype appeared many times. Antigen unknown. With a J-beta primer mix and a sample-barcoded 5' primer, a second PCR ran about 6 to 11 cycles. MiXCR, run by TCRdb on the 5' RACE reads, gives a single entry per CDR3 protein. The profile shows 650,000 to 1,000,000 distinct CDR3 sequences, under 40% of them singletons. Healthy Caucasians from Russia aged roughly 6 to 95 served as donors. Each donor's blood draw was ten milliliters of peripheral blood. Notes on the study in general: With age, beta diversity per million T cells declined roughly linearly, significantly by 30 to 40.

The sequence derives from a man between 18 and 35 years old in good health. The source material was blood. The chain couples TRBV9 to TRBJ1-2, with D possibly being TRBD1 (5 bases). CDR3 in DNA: TGTGCCAGCAGCGTAGATCCAGGGATGAGCTATGGCTACACCTTC. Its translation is CASSVDPGMSYGYTF.